One sample yielded the 30 T cell receptor beta chains listed below, sequenced in a study of cytomegalovirus exposure and HLA in healthy donors (dated by TCRdb to the late 2010s). Libraries were constructed by the immunoSEQ multiplex PCR assay. For the multiplex PCR, a mixture combining 60 forward primers for TCR Vbeta segments and 13 reverse primers for TCR Jbeta segments was used. Here the immuneACCESS table is served through TCRdb, limited to in-frame sequences with V and J called. Missing clones are a known gap in these copies; in checked studies unresolved V genes cover under half, and the rest lacks a known reason. The sample table records about 130,000 clones; roughly 83% of these occur just once. The ten biggest clones cover around 1.2% of the sample. Specimen: PBMCs. The receptors were gathered from a girl under 10 years old in good health and CMV-seronegative.

The chain uses TRBV9 and TRBJ2-3, with D possibly being TRBD2 (6 bases). Per germline, CDR1 SGDLS and CDR2 YYNGEE. V lost 3 bases, J lost 5 bases, and 19 bases lay in between. This CDR3 comprises 16 residues. This CDR3 is CASSGRGSGSVDTQYF. Here the CDR3 DNA reads TGTGCCAGCAGCGGCCGGGGGTCCGGGAGTGTAGATACGCAGTATTTT.

The chain combines TRBV18 with TRBJ2-1; possible D gene TRBD2, 5 bases. Trimming removed 0 bases at V and 3 bases at J, with 9 bases between. Germline-derived CDR1 and CDR2 are KGHSH and LQKENI. This CDR3 region has 15 residues. The CDR3 sequence: CASSPPYGVYNEQFF. In nucleotides, the CDR3 is TGTGCCAGCTCACCACCGTACGGGGTCTACAATGAGCAGTTCTTC.

The V and J genes are TRBV6-5 and TRBJ1-5, with 8 positions matching TRBD1. The ends lost 6 bases at V and 1 base at J; junction bases unmatched: 5. Germline V gives CDR1 MNHEY, CDR2 SVGAGI. This CDR3 has 15 amino acids. DNA of the CDR3: TGTGCCAGCAGACCCGACAGGGGAAGCAATCAGCCCCAGCATTTT. Amino acid sequence: CASRPDRGSNQPQHF.

The chain is built from TRBV4-1 and TRBJ2-7; 8 positions agree with TRBD1. The trim removed 5 bases at V and 6 bases at J, leaving 12 bases unmatched. The CDR3 loop spans 15 amino acids. Germline V gene sequence: CDR1 MGHRA, CDR2 YSYEKL. CDR3 DNA: TGCGCCAGCAGCGGCCGACAGGGGATGGTGAGCGAGCAGTACTTC. It codes for CASSGRQGMVSEQYF.

This chain connects TRBV30 to TRBJ2-5; tentatively, D is TRBD2 (6 bases). The V end was cut by 1 base, the J end by 2 bases, with 8 bases between. CDR1 is GTSNPN, CDR2 SVGIG, per germline (reference sequence). The CDR3 extends over 13 amino acids. The chain's CDR3 is CAWSGGIQETQYF. CDR3 sequence (DNA): TGTGCCTGGAGTGGCGGGATACAAGAGACCCAGTACTTC.

V usage is TRBV6-1 and J usage is TRBJ2-3; TRBD2 matches 11 bases. The germline gives CDR1 MNHNS, CDR2 SASEGT. The CDR3 loop spans 17 amino acids. The V gene end was trimmed by 2 bases and the J gene end by 2 bases; junction bases not matched to a gene: 6. The CDR3 DNA sequence: TGTGCCAGCAGTGAACACCTTAGCGGGGGGGACACAGATACGCAGTATTTT. Translated, it gives CASSEHLSGGDTDTQYF.

The chain recombines TRBV7-3 with TRBJ2-3, with 11 positions matching TRBD2. Germline V CDR1 and CDR2: SGHTA, FQGTGA. J gave up 6 bases and V 4 bases, and 3 bases lay outside the gene matches. The CDR3 is 14 residues long. The CDR3 region has the DNA TGTGCCAGCAGCTCAACTAGCGGGGGTGATACGCAGTATTTT. This gives the protein CASSSTSGGDTQYF.

In this sample, this clone turned up once. The genes are TRBV4-3 and TRBJ2-3; 7 bases map to TRBD2. CDR3 size: 16 residues. The trim removed 0 bases at V and 0 bases at J, leaving 3 bases unmatched. Germline V gene sequence: CDR1 LGHNA, CDR2 YSLEER. In DNA form, the CDR3 reads TGCGCCAGCAGCCAAGATATCGGGGGGAGCACAGATACGCAGTATTTT. This gives the protein CASSQDIGGSTDTQYF.

This clone is a singleton in its sample. As DNA, the CDR3 is TGTGCCAGCTCCCGAGACAGGGGTTGGGAGCAGTTCTTC. Its translation: CASSRDRGWEQFF. V is TRBV18 and J is TRBJ2-1; 8 nucleotides align to TRBD1. The CDR3 length is 13 residues. The germline V gene encodes CDR1 KGHSH and CDR2 LQKENI. With V trimmed by 6 bases and J by 10 bases, 8 bases remained unmatched. Full variable domain (outside the CDR3, taken from reference TRBV18 and TRBJ2-1): NAGVMQNPRHLVRRRGQEARLRCSPMKGHSHVYWYRQLPEEGLKFMVYLQKENIIDESGMPKERFSAEFPKEGPSILRIQQVVRGDSAAYFCASSRDRGWEQFFGPGTRLTVL.

Here the CDR3 reads CASSQDVGGVSYEQYF. The DNA of the CDR3 is TGCGCCAGCAGCCAAGATGTCGGGGGGGTCTCCTACGAGCAGTACTTC. The J gene is TRBJ2-5, the V gene TRBV4-3; 8 bases are shared with TRBD2. The J call is in doubt because the DNA end fits TRBJ2-7 better. CDR1 and CDR2 (germline): LGHNA, YSLEER. CDR3 length: 16 amino acids.

In DNA, the CDR3 is TGCGCCAGCAGCCATGACGGGACTGGCTCCTACGAGCAGTACTTC. Translation: CASSHDGTGSYEQYF. The J gene is TRBJ2-7, the V gene TRBV4-1, with D possibly matching TRBD2 (6 bases). Germline CDR1 MGHRA, CDR2 YSYEKL. V lost 3 bases to trimming and J lost 0 bases, with 12 bases between them. The length of the CDR3 is 15 residues.

This rearrangement joins TRBV2 to TRBJ2-3; D is unresolved. The CDR3 has 14 residues. Germline CDR1 reads SNHLY; CDR2 reads FYNNEI. V was cut by 1 base and J by 2 bases, with 7 bases left in between. The DNA for the CDR3 is TGTGCCAGCAGTGAAGAGTACTTCACAGATACGCAGTATTTT. Encoded protein: CASSEEYFTDTQYF.

The chain carries TRBV27 and TRBJ2-7; the match to TRBD2 covers 11 bases. The junction had 10 bases not matched to a gene; V was cut back by 7 bases and J by 5 bases. Germline V CDR1 and CDR2: MNHEY, SMNVEV (reference sequence). The CDR3 is 15 residues long. The CDR3 sequence is CASTSLAGGFDEQYF. CDR3 DNA sequence: TGTGCCAGCACTAGTCTAGCGGGAGGATTCGACGAGCAGTACTTC.

The V gene is TRBV19, the J gene TRBJ2-1; 7 bases match TRBD1. V lost 7 bases, J lost 5 bases, and 8 bases stayed unmatched. The germline V gene has CDR1 LNHDA and CDR2 SQIVND (reference sequence). This CDR3 is built from 14 residues. The CDR3 here is CASTTGQLNNEQFF. In DNA, the CDR3 is TGTGCCAGTACAACGGGACAGCTTAACAATGAGCAGTTCTTC.

In its sample, this clone was seen a few times. The gene calls are TRBV6-6 and TRBJ1-4; D is unresolved. V was clipped by 3 bases and J by 1 base, with 12 bases between them. Germline-derived CDR1 and CDR2 are MNHNY and SVGAGI (reference sequence). The CDR3 sequence is 16 residues long. The chain's CDR3 is CASSYNKHLTNEKLFF. The CDR3, as DNA: TGTGCCAGCAGTTATAACAAACACCTAACTAATGAAAAACTGTTTTTT.

The chain couples TRBV5-4 to TRBJ2-3; 12 bases map to TRBD2. Trimming cost V 4 bases and J 3 bases; bases outside gene matches: 9. CDR1 and CDR2 from the germline V gene are SGHNT and YYREEE (reference sequence). The CDR3 has 17 residues. CDR3 DNA sequence: TGTGCCAGCAGCAAAGGACTAGCGGGGTCACCGACAGATACGCAGTATTTT. It is translated as CASSKGLAGSPTDTQYF.

The chain joins TRBV21-1 to TRBJ2-7; the table's D call, TRBD1, has no DNA check behind it. TRBV21-1 is noted as a pseudogene. The length of the CDR3 is 14 residues. In DNA form, the CDR3 reads TGTGCCAGCAGCTTAGGGACAGGGGTCCACGAGCAGTACTTC. Translation: CASSLGTGVHEQYF.

The chain is built from TRBV18 and TRBJ2-3; possibly TRBD1 for D (5 bases). This CDR3 is 15 amino acids long. The germline V and J ends were trimmed by 3 bases and 3 bases, with 13 bases remaining between them. The germline V gene encodes CDR1 KGHSH and CDR2 LQKENI. For the CDR3, the DNA is TGTGCCAGCTCACCCATTCCAGGGATTACAGATACGCAGTATTTT. Its protein is CASSPIPGITDTQYF.

This chain uses TRBV27 with TRBJ2-2; D remains unclear. The V end was cut by 6 bases, the J end by 2 bases, with 10 bases between. This CDR3 is 14 amino acids long. CDR1 and CDR2 (germline): MNHEY, SMNVEV (reference sequence). CDR3 in amino acids: CASSRFPNTGELFF. The CDR3, as DNA: TGTGCCAGCAGCCGGTTCCCTAACACCGGGGAGCTGTTTTTT.

The chain recombines TRBV5-6 with TRBJ2-7, with D possibly being TRBD2 (5 bases). Trimming cost V 3 bases and J 6 bases, with 10 bases left between them. This CDR3 is built from 12 residues. The germline gives CDR1 SGHDT, CDR2 YYEEEE. The CDR3 loop reads CASSSSGFEQYF. In nucleotides, the CDR3 is TGTGCCAGCAGCTCCTCGGGGTTCGAGCAGTACTTC.

This clone was found once. This sequence joins TRBV30 and TRBJ2-7, with TRBD2 matching 11 bases. CDR1 GTSNPN and CDR2 SVGIG come from the germline V gene (reference sequence). V lost 1 base to trimming and J lost 6 bases; unmatched junction nucleotides: 2. The CDR3 length is 13 residues. The CDR3 DNA sequence: TGTGCCTGGAGTGGGCTAGCGGGGGGCGAGCAGTACTTC. Its protein is CAWSGLAGGEQYF.

The chain uses TRBV30 and TRBJ1-6, with TRBD1 identical over 8 bases. V trimming: 1 base; J trimming: 10 bases; junction bases outside the gene matches: 3. The CDR3 has 13 amino acids. From germline, CDR1 is GTSNPN and CDR2 SVGIG (reference sequence). Here the CDR3 reads CAWSAGGESPLHF. DNA of the CDR3: TGTGCCTGGAGTGCAGGGGGCGAGTCACCCCTCCACTTT.

V gene TRBV29-1 combines with J gene TRBJ1-1; D call uncertain. The CDR3 extends over 13 amino acids. In germline, CDR1 is SQVTM, CDR2 ANQGSEA. Trimming took off 4 bases at V and 0 bases at J, with 9 bases between the two ends. The CDR3 region is CSVVLQLNTEAFF. Here the CDR3 DNA reads TGCAGCGTTGTGTTACAGTTGAACACTGAAGCTTTCTTT.

The rearrangement links TRBV9 to TRBJ2-7; 7 bases line up with TRBD1. CDR1 is SGDLS, CDR2 YYNGEE, per germline. After removal of 0 bases from V and 5 bases from J, the junction contained 5 bases not matched to a gene. This CDR3 has 14 amino acids. The CDR3 loop reads CASSVGQGRHEQYF. As DNA, the CDR3 is TGTGCCAGCAGCGTAGGACAGGGCCGTCACGAGCAGTACTTC. Complete variable domain (other parts from reference TRBV9 and TRBJ2-7): DSGVTQTPKHLITATGQRVTLRCSPRSGDLSVYWYQQSLDQGLQFLIQYYNGEERAKGNILERFSAQQFPDLHSELNLSSLELGDSALYFCASSVGQGRHEQYFGPGTRLTVT.

Comment on this clone: No conserved phenylalanine or tryptophan ends this CDR3, so it is likely a read error. The CDR3 DNA reads as TGTGCCTGGAGTCCCGGTAGATTTAGCAATCAGCCCCAGCATCTT. Protein product: CAWSPGRFSNQPQHL. The genes are TRBV30 and TRBJ1-5; no clear D gene. The germline gives CDR1 GTSNPN, CDR2 SVGIG (reference sequence). CDR3 size: 15 residues. Trimming removed 2 bases from V and 0 bases from J, with 11 bases in between.

This chain links TRBV9 with TRBJ2-5, with D tentatively TRBD1 (5 bases). Germline loops: CDR1 SGDLS, CDR2 YYNGEE. The CDR3 is made up of 13 amino acids. Trimming pared 3 bases from V and 4 bases from J, leaving 10 bases between. CDR3 sequence: CASSARQGETQYF. The CDR3 region has the DNA TGTGCCAGCAGCGCTCGTCAGGGAGAGACCCAGTACTTC.

The V and J genes are TRBV10-3 and TRBJ2-1, with D hard to call. CDR1 and CDR2 (germline): ENHRY, SYGVKD. This CDR3 has 14 residues. Trimming took off 8 bases at V and 5 bases at J, with 16 bases between the two ends. The CDR3 sequence: CAIGAYLEDNEQFF. As DNA, the CDR3 is TGTGCCATCGGAGCCTACTTAGAGGACAATGAGCAGTTCTTC.

The V call is TRBV7-2, the J call TRBJ1-2; 12 bases fit TRBD1. CDR1 and CDR2 from the germline V gene are SGHTA and FQGNSA. The CDR3 is made up of 15 amino acids. The V and J ends lost 1 base and 8 bases, in that order; junction bases with no gene match: 5. DNA of the CDR3: TGTGCCAGCAGCTTAGGGGGGACAGGGGGCTTGGGCTACACCTTC. Translation gives CASSLGGTGGLGYTF.

The V and J genes are TRBV5-8 and TRBJ1-3; 8 nucleotides line up with TRBD1. The CDR3 is made up of 17 amino acids. Germline assignment: CDR1 SGHTS and CDR2 YDEGEE. V trimming: 6 bases; J trimming: 2 bases; junction bases outside the gene matches: 13. CDR3 region: CASIAIQGASPGNTIYF. DNA for the CDR3: TGTGCCAGCATCGCCATTCAGGGGGCTTCCCCTGGAAACACCATATATTTT.

This clone has just a few counts. The rearrangement joins TRBV25-1 to TRBJ2-5; 7 nucleotides match TRBD1. Germline V CDR1 and CDR2: MGHDK, SYGVNS. V trimming: 3 bases; J trimming: 3 bases; junction bases outside the gene matches: 16. The CDR3 consists of 18 residues. The CDR3 protein is CASSDLVGFTGAKETQYF. As DNA, the CDR3 is TGTGCCAGCAGTGACCTTGTAGGGTTCACAGGGGCGAAAGAGACCCAGTACTTC.